In its sample, the clone carrying this TCR beta chain was seen a few times. What it binds is unknown. The record originates from a study of response to subunit inactivated influenza vaccine. Study-level findings and limits: Authors suggested each seasonal flu vaccination may recruit only limited numbers of new T cells.

TCRdb analysed the RT-PCR reads with MiXCR anew, one entry per CDR3 protein. The table shows over 800,000 distinct CDR3 sequences, with less than 25% occurring only once. The origin of this receptor is a man aged 45-65 years who received an inactivated influenza vaccine. The sample consisted of PBMCs from blood, taken 5 days after vaccination.

The CDR3 coding sequence is TGTGCCAGCAGCCAAGATGCCGGGGGGGCTACCCAGTACTTC. Amino acid sequence: CASSQDAGGATQYF. The chain uses TRBV3-1 and TRBJ2-5, with 8 bases identical to TRBD2. The V gene's germline CDR1 is LGHDT and CDR2 YNNKEL (reference sequence). The CDR3 has 14 residues. Germline trimming cut 0 bases from V and 8 bases from J; bases unmatched to any gene: 5.